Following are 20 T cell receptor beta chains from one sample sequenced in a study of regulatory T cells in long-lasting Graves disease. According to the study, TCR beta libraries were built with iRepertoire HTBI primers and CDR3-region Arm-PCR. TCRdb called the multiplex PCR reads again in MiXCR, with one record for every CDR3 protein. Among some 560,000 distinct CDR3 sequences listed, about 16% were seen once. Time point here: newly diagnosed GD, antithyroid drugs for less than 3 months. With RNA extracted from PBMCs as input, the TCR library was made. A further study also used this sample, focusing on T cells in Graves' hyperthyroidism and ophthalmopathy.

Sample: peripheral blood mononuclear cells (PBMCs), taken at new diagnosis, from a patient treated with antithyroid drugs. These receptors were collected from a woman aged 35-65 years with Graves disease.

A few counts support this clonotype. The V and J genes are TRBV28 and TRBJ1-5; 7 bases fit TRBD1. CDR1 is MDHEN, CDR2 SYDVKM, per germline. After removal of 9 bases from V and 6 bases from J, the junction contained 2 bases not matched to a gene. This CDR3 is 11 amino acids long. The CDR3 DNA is TGTGCCAGTCGGGACAGTCAGCCCCAGCATTTT. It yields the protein CASRDSQPQHF. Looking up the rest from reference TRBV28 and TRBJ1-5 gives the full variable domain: DVKVTQSSRYLVKRTGEKVFLECVQDMDHENMFWYRQDPGLGLRLIYFSYDVKMKEKGDIPEGYSVSREKKERFSLILESASTNQTSMYLCASRDSQPQHFGDGTRLSIL.

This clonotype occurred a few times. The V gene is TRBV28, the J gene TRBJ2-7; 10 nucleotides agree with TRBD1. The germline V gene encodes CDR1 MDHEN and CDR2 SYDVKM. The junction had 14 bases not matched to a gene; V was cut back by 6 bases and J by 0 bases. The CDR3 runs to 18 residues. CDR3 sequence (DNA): TGTGCCAGCAGCTGGGGGACAGGGGTCAAAAAGATCTCCTACGAGCAGTACTTC. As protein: CASSWGTGVKKISYEQYF.

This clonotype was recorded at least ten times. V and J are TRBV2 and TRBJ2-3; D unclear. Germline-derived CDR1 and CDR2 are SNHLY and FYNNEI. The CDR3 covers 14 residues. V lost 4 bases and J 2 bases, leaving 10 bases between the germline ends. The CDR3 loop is CASSVDFSTDTQYF. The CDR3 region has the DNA TGTGCCAGCAGTGTAGACTTCTCCACAGATACGCAGTATTTT.

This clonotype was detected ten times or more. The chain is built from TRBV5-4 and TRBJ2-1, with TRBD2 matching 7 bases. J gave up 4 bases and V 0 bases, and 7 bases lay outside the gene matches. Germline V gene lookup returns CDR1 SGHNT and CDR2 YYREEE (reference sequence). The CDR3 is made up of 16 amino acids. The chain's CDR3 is CASSLDGLETYNEQFF. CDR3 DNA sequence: TGTGCCAGCAGCTTGGATGGACTAGAGACTTACAATGAGCAGTTCTTC.

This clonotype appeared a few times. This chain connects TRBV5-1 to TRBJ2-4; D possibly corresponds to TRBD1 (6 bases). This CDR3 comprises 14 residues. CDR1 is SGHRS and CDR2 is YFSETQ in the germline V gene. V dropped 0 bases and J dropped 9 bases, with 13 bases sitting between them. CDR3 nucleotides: TGCGCCAGCAGCTTGGCCGGGACACCGAGCATTCAGTACTTC. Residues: CASSLAGTPSIQYF. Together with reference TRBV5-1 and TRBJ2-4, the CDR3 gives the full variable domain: KAGVTQTPRYLIKTRGQQVTLSCSPISGHRSVSWYQQTPGQGLQFLFEYFSETQRNKGNFPGRFSGRQFSNSRSEMNVSTLELGDSALYLCASSLAGTPSIQYFGAGTRLSVL.

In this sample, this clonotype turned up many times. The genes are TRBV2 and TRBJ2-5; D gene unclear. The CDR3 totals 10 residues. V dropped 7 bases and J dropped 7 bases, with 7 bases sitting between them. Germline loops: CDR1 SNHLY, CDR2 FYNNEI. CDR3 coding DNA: TGTGCCAGCAAGGAAGGGACCCAGTACTTC. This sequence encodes CASKEGTQYF.

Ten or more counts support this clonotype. The CDR3 is CASSLKGGIAYEQYF. The CDR3 DNA reads TGTGCCAGCAGCTTAAAAGGCGGAATTGCCTACGAGCAGTACTTC. The chain couples TRBV7-9 to TRBJ2-7; D unresolved. V lost 2 bases and J 2 bases, leaving 13 bases between the germline ends. The CDR3 sequence is 15 residues long. Germline CDR1 reads SEHNR; CDR2 reads FQNEAQ (reference sequence).

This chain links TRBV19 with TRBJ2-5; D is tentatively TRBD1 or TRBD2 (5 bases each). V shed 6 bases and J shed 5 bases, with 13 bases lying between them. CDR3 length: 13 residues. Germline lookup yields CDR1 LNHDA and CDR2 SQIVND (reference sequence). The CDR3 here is CASRVLGEETQYF. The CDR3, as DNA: TGTGCCAGTAGGGTCCTGGGGGAGGAGACCCAGTACTTC. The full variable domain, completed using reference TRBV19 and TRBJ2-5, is DGGITQSPKYLFRKEGQNVTLSCEQNLNHDAMYWYRQDPGQGLRLIYYSQIVNDFQKGDIAEGYSVSREKKESFPLTVTSAQKNPTAFYLCASRVLGEETQYFGPGTRLLVL.

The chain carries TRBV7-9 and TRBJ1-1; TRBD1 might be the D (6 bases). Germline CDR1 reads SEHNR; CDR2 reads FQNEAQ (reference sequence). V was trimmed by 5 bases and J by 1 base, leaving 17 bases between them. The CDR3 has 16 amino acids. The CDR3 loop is CASSPFWTATNTEAFF. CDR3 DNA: TGTGCCAGCAGCCCATTCTGGACAGCTACGAACACTGAAGCTTTCTTT.

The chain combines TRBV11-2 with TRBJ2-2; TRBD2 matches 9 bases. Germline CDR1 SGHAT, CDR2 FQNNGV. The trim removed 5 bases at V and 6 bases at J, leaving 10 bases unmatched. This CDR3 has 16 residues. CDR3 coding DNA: TGTGCCAGCAGCCCCCCGGGGCTAGCGGGGTCCGGGGAGCTGTTTTTT. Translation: CASSPPGLAGSGELFF.

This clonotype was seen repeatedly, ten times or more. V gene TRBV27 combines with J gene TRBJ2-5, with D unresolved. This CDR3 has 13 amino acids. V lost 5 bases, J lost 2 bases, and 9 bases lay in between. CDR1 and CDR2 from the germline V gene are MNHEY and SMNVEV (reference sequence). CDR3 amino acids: CASSPNMQETQYF. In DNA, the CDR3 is TGTGCCAGCAGTCCAAACATGCAAGAGACCCAGTACTTC.

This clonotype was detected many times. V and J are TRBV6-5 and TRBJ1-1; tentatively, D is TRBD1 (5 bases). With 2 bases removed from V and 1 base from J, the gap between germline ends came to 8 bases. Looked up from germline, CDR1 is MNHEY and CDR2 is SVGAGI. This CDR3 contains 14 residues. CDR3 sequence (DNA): TGTGCCAGCAGTTACCTTGGACAGAACACTGAAGCTTTCTTT. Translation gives CASSYLGQNTEAFF.

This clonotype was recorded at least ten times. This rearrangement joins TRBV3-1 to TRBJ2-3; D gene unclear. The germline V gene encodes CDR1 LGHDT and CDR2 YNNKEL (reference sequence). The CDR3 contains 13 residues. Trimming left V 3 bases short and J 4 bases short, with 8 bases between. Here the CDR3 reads CASSHDLADTQYF. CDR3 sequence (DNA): TGTGCCAGCAGCCATGATTTGGCAGATACGCAGTATTTT.

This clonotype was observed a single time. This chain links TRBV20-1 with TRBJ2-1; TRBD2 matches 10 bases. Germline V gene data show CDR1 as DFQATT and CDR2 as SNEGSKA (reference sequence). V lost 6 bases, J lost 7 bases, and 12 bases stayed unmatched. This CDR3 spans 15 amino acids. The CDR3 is CSAPEERGGQNEQFF. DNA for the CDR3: TGCAGTGCCCCGGAGGAGCGGGGGGGCCAGAATGAGCAGTTCTTC.

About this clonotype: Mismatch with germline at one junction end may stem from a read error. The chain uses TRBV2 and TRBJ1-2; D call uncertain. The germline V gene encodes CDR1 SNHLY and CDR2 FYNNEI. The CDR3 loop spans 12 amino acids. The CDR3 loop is CATTRMEDGDTF. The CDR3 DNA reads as TGTGCCACCACGCGGATGGAGGATGGCGACACCTTC.

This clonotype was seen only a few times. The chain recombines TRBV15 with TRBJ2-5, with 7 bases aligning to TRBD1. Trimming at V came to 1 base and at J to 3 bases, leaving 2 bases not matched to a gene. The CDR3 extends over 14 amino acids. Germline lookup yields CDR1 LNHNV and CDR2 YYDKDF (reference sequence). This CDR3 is CATSRGGTEETQYF. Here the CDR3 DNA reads TGTGCCACCAGCAGAGGGGGGACAGAAGAGACCCAGTACTTC.

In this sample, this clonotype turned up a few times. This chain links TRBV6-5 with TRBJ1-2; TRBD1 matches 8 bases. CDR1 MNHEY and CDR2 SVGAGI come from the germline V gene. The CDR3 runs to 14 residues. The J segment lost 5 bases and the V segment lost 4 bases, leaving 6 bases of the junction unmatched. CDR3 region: CASSFTQGAYGYTF. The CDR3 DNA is TGTGCCAGCAGTTTCACCCAGGGGGCGTATGGCTACACCTTC.

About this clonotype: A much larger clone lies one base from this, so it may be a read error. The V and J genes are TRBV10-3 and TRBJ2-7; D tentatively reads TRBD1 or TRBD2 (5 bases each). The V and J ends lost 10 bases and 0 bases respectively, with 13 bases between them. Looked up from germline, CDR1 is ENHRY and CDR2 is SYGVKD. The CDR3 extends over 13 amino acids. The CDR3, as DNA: TGTGCCACCGGGGCTAGCAGCTCCTACGAGCAGTACTTC. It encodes CATGASSSYEQYF.

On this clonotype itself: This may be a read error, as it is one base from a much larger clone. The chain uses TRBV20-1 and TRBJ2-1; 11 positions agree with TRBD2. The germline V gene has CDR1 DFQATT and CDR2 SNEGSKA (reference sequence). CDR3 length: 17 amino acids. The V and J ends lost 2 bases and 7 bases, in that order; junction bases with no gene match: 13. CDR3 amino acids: CSARNGLAGGWVNEQFF. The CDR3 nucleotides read TGCAGTGCTAGAAATGGGCTAGCGGGGGGTTGGGTGAATGAGCAGTTCTTC.

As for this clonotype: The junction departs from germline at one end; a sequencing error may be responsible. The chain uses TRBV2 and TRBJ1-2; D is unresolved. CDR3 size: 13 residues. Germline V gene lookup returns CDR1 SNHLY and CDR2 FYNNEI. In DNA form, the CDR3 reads TGTGCCGGCAGTGTCGACTTTAACTATGGCTACACCTTC. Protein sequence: CAGSVDFNYGYTF. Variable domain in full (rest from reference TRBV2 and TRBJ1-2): EPEVTQTPSHQVTQMGQEVILRCVPISNHLYFYWYRQILGQKVEFLVSFYNNEISEKSEIFDDQFSVERPDGSNFTLKIRSTKLEDSAMYFCAGSVDFNYGYTFGSGTRLTVV.